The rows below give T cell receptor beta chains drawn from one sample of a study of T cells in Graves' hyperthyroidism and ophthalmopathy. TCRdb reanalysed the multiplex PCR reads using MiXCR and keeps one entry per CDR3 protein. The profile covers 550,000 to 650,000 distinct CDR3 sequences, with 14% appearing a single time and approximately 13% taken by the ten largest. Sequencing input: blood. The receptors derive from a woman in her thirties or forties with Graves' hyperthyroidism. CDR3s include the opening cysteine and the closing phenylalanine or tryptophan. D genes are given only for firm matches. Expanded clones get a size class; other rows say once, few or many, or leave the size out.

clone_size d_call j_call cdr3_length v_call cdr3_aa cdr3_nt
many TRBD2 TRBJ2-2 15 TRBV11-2 CASSSSGLTRGELFF TGTGCCAGCAGCTCCTCGGGACTAACAAGGGGGGAGCTGTTTTTT
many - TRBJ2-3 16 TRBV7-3 CASSPQGGGSTDTQYF TGTGCCAGCAGCCCACAGGGAGGAGGATCCACAGATACGCAGTATTTT
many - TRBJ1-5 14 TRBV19 CASSFPGRGQPQHF TGTGCCAGTAGTTTTCCGGGACGAGGGCAGCCCCAGCATTTT
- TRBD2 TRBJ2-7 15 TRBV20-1 CSAGGSGSGNYEQYF TGCAGTGCTGGTGGTAGCGGGAGCGGAAACTACGAGCAGTACTTC
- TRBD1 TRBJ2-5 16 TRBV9 CASSGGTAQIQETQYF TGTGCCAGCAGCGGAGGGACAGCCCAGATACAAGAGACCCAGTACTTC
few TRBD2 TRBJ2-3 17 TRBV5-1 CASSSGTSGGSTDTQYF TGCGCCAGCAGCTCCGGGACTAGCGGGGGAAGCACAGATACGCAGTATTTT
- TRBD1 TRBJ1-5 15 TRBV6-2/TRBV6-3 CASTQTGQMYQPQHF TGTGCCAGCACTCAGACGGGACAGATGTATCAGCCCCAGCATTTT
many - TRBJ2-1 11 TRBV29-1 CSVGWSNEQFF TGCAGCGTTGGGTGGTCAAATGAGCAGTTCTTC
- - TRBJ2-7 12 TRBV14 CASSRSGSEQYF TGTGCCAGCTCCCGGTCAGGCTCCGAGCAGTACTTC
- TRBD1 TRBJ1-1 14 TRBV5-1 CASSLGQGTDEAFF TGCGCCAGCAGCTTAGGACAGGGGACTGATGAAGCTTTCTTT
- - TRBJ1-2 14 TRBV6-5 CASSYEGRIYGYTF TGTGCCAGCAGTTACGAAGGACGGATCTATGGCTACACCTTC
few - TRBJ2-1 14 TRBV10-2 CASSGGAAYNEQFF TGCGCCAGCAGTGGAGGGGCCGCTTACAATGAGCAGTTCTTC
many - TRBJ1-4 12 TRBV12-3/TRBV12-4 CASSLGNEKLFF TGTGCCAGCAGTTTAGGAAATGAAAAACTGTTTTTT
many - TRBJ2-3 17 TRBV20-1 CSAHDQTSFSSTDTQYF TGCAGTGCGCACGACCAGACTAGTTTTTCTAGCACAGATACGCAGTATTTT
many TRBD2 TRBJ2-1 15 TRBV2 CASRIGLAGGGEQFF TGTGCCAGCAGAATTGGGCTAGCGGGAGGTGGTGAGCAGTTCTTC
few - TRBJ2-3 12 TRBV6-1 CASRGDFRTQYF TGTGCCAGCAGAGGGGATTTCCGAACGCAGTATTTT
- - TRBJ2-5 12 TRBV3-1 CASSQERSAAYF TGTGCCAGCAGCCAAGAAAGGAGCGCCGCGTACTTC
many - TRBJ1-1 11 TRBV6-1 CASARRDEAFF TGTGCCAGCGCCAGACGGGACGAAGCTTTCTTT
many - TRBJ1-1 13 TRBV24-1 CATSDRGYTEAFF TGTGCCACCAGTGATAGGGGATACACTGAAGCTTTCTTT
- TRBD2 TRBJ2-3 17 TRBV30 CAWSRGLAGVGTDTQYF TGTGCCTGGAGTCGCGGACTAGCGGGAGTGGGCACAGATACGCAGTATTTT
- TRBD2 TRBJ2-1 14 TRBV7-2 CASSSSHGRTEQFF TGTGCCAGCAGCTCTTCTCACGGGAGGACTGAGCAGTTCTTC
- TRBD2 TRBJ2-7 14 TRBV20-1 CSAKTSGSSYEQYF TGCAGTGCCAAGACTAGCGGGAGCTCCTACGAGCAGTACTTC
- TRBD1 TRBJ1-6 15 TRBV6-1 CASSPGQGSGSPLHF TGTGCCAGCAGCCCAGGACAGGGATCGGGTTCACCCCTCCACTTT
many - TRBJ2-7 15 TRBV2 CASSERASPTYEQYF TGTGCCAGCAGTGAGAGGGCTAGCCCAACCTACGAGCAGTACTTC
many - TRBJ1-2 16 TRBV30 CAWSPGADLWEYGYTF TGTGCCTGGAGTCCCGGGGCGGATTTGTGGGAGTATGGCTACACCTTC
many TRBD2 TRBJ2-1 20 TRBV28 CASRYTPGTSGANSYNEQFF TGTGCCAGCCGCTATACCCCTGGGACTAGCGGAGCAAACTCCTACAATGAGCAGTTCTTC
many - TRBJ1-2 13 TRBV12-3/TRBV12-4 CASSLGEDYGYTF TGTGCCAGCAGTTTAGGGGAGGACTATGGCTACACCTTC
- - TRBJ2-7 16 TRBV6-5 CASSYPQRDGTYEQYF TGTGCCAGCAGTTATCCTCAACGGGACGGGACCTACGAGCAGTACTTC
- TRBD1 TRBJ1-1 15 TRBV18 CASSLQGLRNTEAFF TGTGCCAGCTCATTACAGGGGCTTAGGAACACTGAAGCTTTCTTT
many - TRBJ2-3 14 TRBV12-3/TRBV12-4 CASSFGGGTDTQYF TGTGCCAGCAGTTTTGGAGGGGGAACAGATACGCAGTATTTT
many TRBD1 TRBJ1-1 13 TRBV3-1 CASSQGTGGKAFF TGTGCCAGCAGCCAAGGAACAGGGGGCAAAGCTTTCTTT
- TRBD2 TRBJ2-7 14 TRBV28 CASSLRGLPYEQYF TGTGCCAGCAGTTTAAGGGGACTACCCTACGAGCAGTACTTC
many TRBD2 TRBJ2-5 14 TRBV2 CASRPRTSGETQYF TGTGCCAGCAGACCACGGACTAGTGGAGAGACCCAGTACTTC
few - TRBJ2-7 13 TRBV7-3 CASSPPGRYEQYF TGTGCCAGCAGCCCACCGGGCCGCTACGAGCAGTACTTC
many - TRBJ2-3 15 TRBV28 CASSPSGGDTDTQYF TGTGCCAGCAGTCCCTCTGGGGGTGACACAGATACGCAGTATTTT
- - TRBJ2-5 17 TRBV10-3 CAISEGAGRSSPGTQYF TGTGCCATCAGTGAGGGTGCCGGGAGAAGTTCCCCGGGGACCCAGTACTTC
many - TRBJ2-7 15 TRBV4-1 CASSQDRQGWYEQYF TGCGCCAGCAGCCAAGATCGCCAGGGGTGGTACGAGCAGTACTTC